Here is one T cell receptor beta chain with its context. This sample is drawn from a study of blood T cell repertoires in COVID-19. Whole-study context: Donors in the United States, Italy and Spain gave samples during acute or convalescent COVID-19. Sources were T cells, B-cell-depleted T cells, or PBMCs; the material itself was cDNA or gDNA.

Germline CDR1 MNHEY, CDR2 SMNVEV (reference sequence). This CDR3 spans 14 amino acids. V lost 3 bases and J lost 5; bases outside the gene matches: 7. In the study's own analysis: Scientists estimated how many nucleated cells there were by amplifying reference gene primers. Clones were read by immunoSEQ multiplex PCR, and TCRdb kept only the in-frame ones, dropping some. V and J calls and clone size come straight from that table; D and trimming were deduced from the DNA. This table has roughly 150,000 clones, about 83% appearing once. The chain recombines TRBV27 with TRBJ2-7; 7 bases are shared with TRBD1. This TCR was sampled from a human donor in a cohort sampled during active COVID-19. The sequencing input was peripheral blood. CDR3 sequence reads: CASSFGSQGNEQYF. DNA for the CDR3: TGTGCCAGCAGTTTCGGCTCACAGGGGAACGAGCAGTACTTC.